The clone carrying this T cell receptor beta chain was picked up one time. PCR amplification relied on 60 Vbeta primers (plus 13 Jbeta primers). Sequencing used immunoSEQ multiplex PCR; TCRdb keeps in-frame clones, though not all of them. The sample carries around 230,000 clones, roughly 82% recorded once. The data were taken from a study of cytomegalovirus exposure and HLA in healthy donors. The receptor comes from a man in his forties or fifties in good health and CMV-seropositive. Source material: PBMCs.

CDR3 sequence: CASGLGVQETQYF. The CDR3 nucleotides are TGTGCTAGTGGGCTAGGAGTCCAAGAGACCCAGTACTTC. The rearrangement uses TRBV12-5 and TRBJ2-5; D is ambiguous. Germline loops: CDR1 LGHNT, CDR2 FRNRAP. The CDR3 sequence is 13 residues long. The V and J ends lost 6 bases and 1 base respectively, with 9 bases between them.